Presented here are 3 T cell receptor beta chains from one specimen sequenced in a study of blood T cell repertoires in COVID-19. Some clones are missing from TCRdb's copy, which holds only in-frame ones; the method was immunoSEQ multiplex PCR. Here the sample spans 200,000 to 250,000 clones, about 91% being singletons. The sequencing sample was made of PBMCs or T cells enriched from blood (not recorded which). These receptors were obtained from a woman in her fifties or sixties with acute COVID-19.

The rearrangement uses TRBV28 and TRBJ2-2, with D possibly matching TRBD1 (5 bases). CDR1 is MDHEN, CDR2 SYDVKM, per germline. V gave up 6 bases and J gave up 1 base, with 9 bases separating them. The CDR3 is made up of 14 amino acids. CDR3 residues: CASRRTRNTGELFF. CDR3 nucleotide sequence: TGTGCCAGCAGGCGGACACGGAACACCGGGGAGCTGTTTTTT.

The chain is built from TRBV28 and TRBJ2-1; D call uncertain. CDR3 length equals 12 residues. V lost 3 bases, J lost 9 bases, and 9 bases lay in between. Per germline, CDR1 MDHEN and CDR2 SYDVKM. The CDR3 here is CASSFQYREQFF. The CDR3 DNA follows: TGTGCCAGCAGTTTTCAGTATCGTGAGCAGTTCTTC.

A few counts support this clone. This chain joins TRBV9 and TRBJ1-6; D unresolved. From germline, CDR1 is SGDLS and CDR2 YYNGEE. The V gene lost 1 base and the J gene lost 8 bases, with 7 bases spanning the gap. The CDR3 has 13 residues. The chain's CDR3 is CASSVRGDSPLHF. Here the CDR3 DNA reads TGTGCCAGCAGCGTACGGGGAGATTCACCCCTCCACTTT.